This entry is about one TCR beta chain. Measured with immunoSEQ multiplex PCR; TCRdb has only the in-frame clones, and not every one. The sample lists approximately 200,000 clones, 80% to 85% occurring once. This specimen comes from a study of blood T cell repertoires in COVID-19. At the level of the study: Researchers got acute and convalescent COVID-19 samples from the United States, Italy and Spain. PBMCs, B-cell-depleted T cells, or T cells were the source of the cDNA or gDNA that made up the material.

Per germline, CDR1 SGHRS and CDR2 YFSETQ. This CDR3 has 13 amino acids. The ends were cut back, 6 bases at V and 5 bases at J, with 14 bases in the middle. The sequencing input was peripheral blood. The sequence was obtained from a woman aged 25 to 39 who had recovered from COVID-19. V and J are TRBV5-1 and TRBJ2-5, with a weak D call TRBD2 (6 bases). Written as DNA, the CDR3 is TGCGCCAGCAATTTGGCGGGGACTGAGACCCAGTACTTC. Translated, it gives CASNLAGTETQYF.